A single sample gave rise to the 8 T cell receptor beta chains below, sequenced in a study of shared clonotypes between healthy human individuals. The protocol was immunoSEQ multiplex PCR, while the TCRdb copy is restricted to in-frame clones and leaves out a portion. The data hold about 1 million clones, with 75% observed a single time. The sample taken for sequencing was memory CD4+ T cells sorted from blood. Subset: CD45RA-negative fraction. Source of these receptors: a man between 18 and 29 years old in good health.

This sequence joins TRBV5-6 and TRBJ2-5, with 8 nucleotides matching TRBD2. The DNA end favors TRBJ2-7, so the J call may be wrong. This CDR3 has 15 residues. The V gene's germline CDR1 is SGHDT and CDR2 YYEEEE. The CDR3 is CASSLPTGGRYEQYF. CDR3 nucleotide sequence: TGTGCCAGCAGCCTCCCGACGGGAGGGAGGTACGAGCAGTACTTC.

The chain has TRBV18 and TRBJ2-7; tentative D call: TRBD2 (6 bases). V lost 3 bases to trimming and J lost 2 bases, with 14 bases between them. Germline assignment: CDR1 KGHSH and CDR2 LQKENI. The CDR3 is 15 residues long. The CDR3 DNA follows: TGTGCCAGCTCACCCAACCCAGCGGGCGCCTACGAGCAGTACTTC. It is translated as CASSPNPAGAYEQYF.

The chain links TRBV18 to TRBJ2-5, with 7 bases lining up with TRBD1. The CDR3 runs 14 residues. The germline V gene encodes CDR1 KGHSH and CDR2 LQKENI. V dropped 6 bases and J dropped 1; count of bases not matched to a gene: 5. CDR3 nucleotides: TGTGCCAGCTCTATACAGGGGACCCAAGAGACCCAGTACTTC. This sequence encodes CASSIQGTQETQYF.

V and J are TRBV28 and TRBJ2-1; 7 bases are shared with TRBD1. Germline trimming cut 3 bases from V and 12 bases from J; bases unmatched to any gene: 14. From germline, CDR1 is MDHEN and CDR2 SYDVKM. This CDR3 is built from 15 residues. CDR3 DNA: TGTGCCAGCAGTTTCTTCAGGACAGGTTACCCTGGGCAGTTCTTC. Translating it yields CASSFFRTGYPGQFF.

The chain carries TRBV5-1 and TRBJ1-1; D perhaps matches TRBD1 (5 bases). The germline gives CDR1 SGHRS, CDR2 YFSETQ. This CDR3 region has 16 residues. V lost 2 bases and J 4 bases, leaving 18 bases between the germline ends. CDR3 protein: CASSLGPVGGATEAFF. The CDR3 DNA sequence: TGCGCCAGCAGCTTAGGACCCGTGGGGGGAGCCACTGAAGCTTTCTTT.

This clone was recorded many times. The chain links TRBV4-3 to TRBJ2-1, with 15 bases that match TRBD2. Trimming took 0 bases from V and 5 from J; bases not matched to a gene: 11. The germline V gene has CDR1 LGHNA and CDR2 YSLEER. CDR3 length: 20 residues. The CDR3 bases are TGCGCCAGCAGCCAAGATCTCGGCCGGGGACTAGCGGGGGGAGACAATGAGCAGTTCTTC. Translation gives CASSQDLGRGLAGGDNEQFF.

This clone has just one count. The CDR3 loop reads CSASDSQTQHF. CDR3 nucleotide sequence: TGCAGTGCTAGCGACAGCCAAACCCAGCATTTT. The V and J genes are TRBV20-1 and TRBJ1-5, with D possibly matching TRBD1 (5 bases). Germline V gene lookup returns CDR1 DFQATT and CDR2 SNEGSKA (reference sequence). The V and J ends lost 3 bases and 11 bases respectively, with 11 bases between them. The CDR3 runs 11 residues.

The V call is TRBV28, the J call TRBJ1-5; possible D gene TRBD1, 5 bases. Trimming removed 8 bases from V and 3 bases from J, with 17 bases in between. There are 15 residues in the CDR3. The germline V gene has CDR1 MDHEN and CDR2 SYDVKM. For the CDR3, the DNA is TGTGCCAGCCTCCCCGTCGGGGGGGACAATCAGCCCCAGCATTTT. Amino acids: CASLPVGGDNQPQHF.